The clone carrying this T cell receptor beta chain was seen only once. The antigen remains undetermined. The sort gate was single viable CD3+CD4+CD8-CD45RO+ cells for memory CD4+ T cells. CMV serostatus came from serum IgG against pp150, pp28, p38, p52. This sample is part of a study of memory CD4+ T cells and cytomegalovirus serostatus. Original handling: After removing out-of-frame reads, around 2,000,000 distinct TCRbeta sequences remained. Clones were read by immunoSEQ multiplex PCR, and TCRdb kept only the in-frame ones, dropping some. The V and J calls and the clone size are those of that table, but D and trimming were determined from the DNA. The top ten clones hold approximately 5% of a sample with 30,000 to 40,000 clones, 65% to 80% of them seen once. General study results and limits: The CMV-associated TCR signature appears largely within the CD4+ memory repertoire.

The CDR3 runs to 11 residues. The V gene's germline CDR1 is LNHDA and CDR2 SQIVND (reference sequence). V lost 5 bases to trimming and J lost 12 bases, with 11 bases between them. The chain has TRBV19 and TRBJ2-1; D is possibly TRBD2 (5 bases). The source material was memory CD4+ T cells from blood. This receptor was obtained from an adult in good health and CMV-seropositive. The chain's CDR3 is CASSSGIPQFF. As DNA, the CDR3 is TGTGCCAGTAGTTCCGGGATCCCGCAGTTCTTC. Full variable domain (rest looked up from reference TRBV19 and TRBJ2-1): DGGITQSPKYLFRKEGQNVTLSCEQNLNHDAMYWYRQDPGQGLRLIYYSQIVNDFQKGDIAEGYSVSREKKESFPLTVTSAQKNPTAFYLCASSSGIPQFFGPGTRLTVL.